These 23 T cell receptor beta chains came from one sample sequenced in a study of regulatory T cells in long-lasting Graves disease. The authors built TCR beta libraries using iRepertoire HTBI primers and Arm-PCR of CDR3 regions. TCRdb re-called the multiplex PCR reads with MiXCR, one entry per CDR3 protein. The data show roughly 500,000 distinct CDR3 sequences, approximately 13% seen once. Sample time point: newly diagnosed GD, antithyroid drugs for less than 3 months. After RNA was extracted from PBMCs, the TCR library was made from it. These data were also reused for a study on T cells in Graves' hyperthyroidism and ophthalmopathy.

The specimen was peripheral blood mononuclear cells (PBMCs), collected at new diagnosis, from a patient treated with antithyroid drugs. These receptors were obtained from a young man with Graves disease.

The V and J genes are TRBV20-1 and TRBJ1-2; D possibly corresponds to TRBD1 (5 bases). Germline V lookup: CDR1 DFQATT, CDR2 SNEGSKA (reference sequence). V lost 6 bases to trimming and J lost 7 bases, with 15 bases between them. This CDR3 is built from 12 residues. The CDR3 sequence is CSAGDSALGYTF. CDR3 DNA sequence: TGCAGTGCCGGAGACAGTGCCCTTGGCTACACCTTC.

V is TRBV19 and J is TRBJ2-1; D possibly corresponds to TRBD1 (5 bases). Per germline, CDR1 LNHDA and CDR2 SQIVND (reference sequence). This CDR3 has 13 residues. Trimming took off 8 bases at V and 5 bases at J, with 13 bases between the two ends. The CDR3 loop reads CASRQLTNNEQFF. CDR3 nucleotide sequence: TGTGCCAGTCGACAGCTTACTAACAATGAGCAGTTCTTC.

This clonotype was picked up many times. The CDR3 spells CAISLGLAGAGAYEQYF. DNA of the CDR3: TGTGCCATCAGCCTTGGACTAGCGGGAGCGGGGGCCTACGAGCAGTACTTC. The chain employs TRBV10-3 and TRBJ2-7; 13 nucleotides match TRBD2. The junction had 10 bases not matched to a gene; V was cut back by 6 bases and J by 2 bases. Germline-derived CDR1 and CDR2 are ENHRY and SYGVKD. This CDR3 contains 17 residues.

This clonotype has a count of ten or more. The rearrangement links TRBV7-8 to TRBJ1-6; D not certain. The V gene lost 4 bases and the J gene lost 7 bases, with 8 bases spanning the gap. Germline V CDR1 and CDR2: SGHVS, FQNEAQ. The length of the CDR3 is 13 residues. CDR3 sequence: CASSSRRNSPLHF. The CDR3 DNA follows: TGTGCCAGCAGCTCCAGACGGAATTCACCCCTCCACTTT.

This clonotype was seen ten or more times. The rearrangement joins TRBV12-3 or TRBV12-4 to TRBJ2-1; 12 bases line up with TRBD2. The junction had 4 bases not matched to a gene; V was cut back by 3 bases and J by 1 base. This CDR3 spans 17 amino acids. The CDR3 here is CASSFDLAGGSYNEQFF. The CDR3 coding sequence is TGTGCCAGCAGTTTTGATCTAGCGGGAGGGTCCTACAATGAGCAGTTCTTC.

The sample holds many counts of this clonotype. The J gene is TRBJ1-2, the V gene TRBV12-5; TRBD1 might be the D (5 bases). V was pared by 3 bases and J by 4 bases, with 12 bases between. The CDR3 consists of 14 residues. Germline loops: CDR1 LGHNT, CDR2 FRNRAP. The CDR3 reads CASGLDRIRYGYTF. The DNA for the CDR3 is TGTGCTAGTGGTTTAGACAGAATCCGCTATGGCTACACCTTC.

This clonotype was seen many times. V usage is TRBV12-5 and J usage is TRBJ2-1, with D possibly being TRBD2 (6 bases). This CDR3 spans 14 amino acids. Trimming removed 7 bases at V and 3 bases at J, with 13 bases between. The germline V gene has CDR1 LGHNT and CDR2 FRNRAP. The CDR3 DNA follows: TGTGCTAGTGCCAATGGCGGGATCTACAATGAGCAGTTCTTC. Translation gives CASANGGIYNEQFF.

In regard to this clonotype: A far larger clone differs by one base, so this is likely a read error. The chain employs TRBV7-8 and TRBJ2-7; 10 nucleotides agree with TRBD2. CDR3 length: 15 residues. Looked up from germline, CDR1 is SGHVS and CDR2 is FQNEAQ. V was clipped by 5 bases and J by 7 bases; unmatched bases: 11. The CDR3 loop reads CASSSTSGDYNEQYF. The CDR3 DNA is TGTGCCAGCAGCAGCACTAGCGGGGACTACAATGAGCAGTACTTC. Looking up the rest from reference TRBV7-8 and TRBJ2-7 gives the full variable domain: GAGVSQSPRYKVAKRGQDVALRCDPISGHVSLFWYQQALGQGPEFLTYFQNEAQLDKSGLPSDRFFAERPEGSVSTLKIQRTQQEDSAVYLCASSSTSGDYNEQYFGPGTRLTVT.

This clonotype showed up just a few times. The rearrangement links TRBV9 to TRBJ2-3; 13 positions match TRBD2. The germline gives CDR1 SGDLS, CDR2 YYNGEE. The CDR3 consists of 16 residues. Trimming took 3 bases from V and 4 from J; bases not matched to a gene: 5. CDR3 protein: CASSGTSGRAPDTQYF. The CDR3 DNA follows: TGTGCCAGCAGCGGAACTAGCGGGAGGGCCCCAGATACGCAGTATTTT.

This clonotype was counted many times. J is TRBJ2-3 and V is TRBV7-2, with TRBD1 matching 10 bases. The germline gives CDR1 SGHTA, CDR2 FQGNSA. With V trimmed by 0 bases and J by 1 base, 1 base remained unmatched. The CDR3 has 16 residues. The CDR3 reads CASSLAGTGGTDTQYF. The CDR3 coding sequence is TGTGCCAGCAGCTTAGCTGGGACAGGGGGCACAGATACGCAGTATTTT.

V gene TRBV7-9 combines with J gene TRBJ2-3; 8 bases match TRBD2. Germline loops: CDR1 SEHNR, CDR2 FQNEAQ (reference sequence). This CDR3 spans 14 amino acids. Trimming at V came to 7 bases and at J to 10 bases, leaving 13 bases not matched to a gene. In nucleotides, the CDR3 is TGTGCCAGCACCCCCCGGACTAGCCCCCCGGCGCAGTATTTT. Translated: CASTPRTSPPAQYF.

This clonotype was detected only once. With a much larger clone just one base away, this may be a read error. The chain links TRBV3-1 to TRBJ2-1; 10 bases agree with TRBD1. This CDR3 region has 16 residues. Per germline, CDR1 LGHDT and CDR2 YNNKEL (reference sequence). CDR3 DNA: TGTGCCAGCAGCTTCAGGGACAGGGGACTCTACAATGGGCAGTTCTTC. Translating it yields CASSFRDRGLYNGQFF.

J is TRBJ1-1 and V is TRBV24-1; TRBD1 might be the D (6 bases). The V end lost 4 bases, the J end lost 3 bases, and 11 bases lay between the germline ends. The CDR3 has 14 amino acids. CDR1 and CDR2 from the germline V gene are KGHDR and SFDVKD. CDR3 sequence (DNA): TGTGCCACCAGTGACAATACAGGGTACACTGAAGCTTTCTTT. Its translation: CATSDNTGYTEAFF.

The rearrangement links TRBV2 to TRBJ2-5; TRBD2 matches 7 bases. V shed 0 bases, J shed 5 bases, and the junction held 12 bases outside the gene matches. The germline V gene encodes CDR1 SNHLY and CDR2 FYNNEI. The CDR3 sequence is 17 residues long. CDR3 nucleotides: TGTGCCAGCAGTGAAGCAGGGGAGGGACTATTTTTGGAGACCCAGTACTTC. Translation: CASSEAGEGLFLETQYF.

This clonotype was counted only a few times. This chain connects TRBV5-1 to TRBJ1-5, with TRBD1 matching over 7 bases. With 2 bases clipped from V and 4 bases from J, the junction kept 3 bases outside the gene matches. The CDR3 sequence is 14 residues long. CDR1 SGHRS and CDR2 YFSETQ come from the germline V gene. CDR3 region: CASSLGDRNQPQHF. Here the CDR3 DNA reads TGCGCCAGCAGCTTAGGGGACAGAAATCAGCCCCAGCATTTT.

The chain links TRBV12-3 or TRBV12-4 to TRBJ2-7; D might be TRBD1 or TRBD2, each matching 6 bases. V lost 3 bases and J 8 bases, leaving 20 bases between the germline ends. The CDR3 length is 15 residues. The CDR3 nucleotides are TGTGCCAGCAGTTTGAGCTGGGGGGCGGCAAACAAGCAGTACTTC. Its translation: CASSLSWGAANKQYF.

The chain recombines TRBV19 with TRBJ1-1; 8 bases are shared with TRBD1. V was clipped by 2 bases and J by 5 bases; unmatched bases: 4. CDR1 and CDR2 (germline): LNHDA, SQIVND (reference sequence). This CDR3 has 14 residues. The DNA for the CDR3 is TGTGCCAGTAGTATATCCAGACAGGGGACTGAAGCTTTCTTT. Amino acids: CASSISRQGTEAFF.

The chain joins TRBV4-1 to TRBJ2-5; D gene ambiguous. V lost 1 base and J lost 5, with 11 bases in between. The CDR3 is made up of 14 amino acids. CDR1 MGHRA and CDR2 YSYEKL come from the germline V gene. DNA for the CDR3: TGCGCCAGCAGCCAAGGTCTAGTGGCGGAGACCCAGTACTTC. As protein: CASSQGLVAETQYF.

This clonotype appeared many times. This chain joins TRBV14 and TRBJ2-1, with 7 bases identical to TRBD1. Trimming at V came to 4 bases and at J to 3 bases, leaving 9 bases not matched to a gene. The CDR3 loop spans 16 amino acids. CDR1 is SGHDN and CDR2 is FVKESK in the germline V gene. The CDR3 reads CASSLIRDSHYNEQFF. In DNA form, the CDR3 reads TGTGCCAGCAGCCTAATCCGGGACAGCCACTACAATGAGCAGTTCTTC.

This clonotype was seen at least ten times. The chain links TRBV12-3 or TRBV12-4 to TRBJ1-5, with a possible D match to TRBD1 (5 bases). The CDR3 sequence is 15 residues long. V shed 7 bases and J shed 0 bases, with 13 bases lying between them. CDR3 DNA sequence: TGTGCCAGCACTCTGGACACCTATAGCAATCAGCCCCAGCATTTT. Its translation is CASTLDTYSNQPQHF.

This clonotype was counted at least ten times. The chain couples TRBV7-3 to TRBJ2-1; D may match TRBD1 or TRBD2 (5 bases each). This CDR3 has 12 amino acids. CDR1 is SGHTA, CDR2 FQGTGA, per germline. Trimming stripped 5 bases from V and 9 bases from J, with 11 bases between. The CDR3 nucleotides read TGTGCCAGCAGCGGGGACCCGGGTGAGCAGTTCTTC. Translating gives CASSGDPGEQFF.

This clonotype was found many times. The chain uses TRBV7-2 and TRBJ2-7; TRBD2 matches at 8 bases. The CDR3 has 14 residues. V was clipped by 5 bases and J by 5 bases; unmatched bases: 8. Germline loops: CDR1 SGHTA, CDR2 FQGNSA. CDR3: CASSRLGAGDEQYF. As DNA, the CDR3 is TGTGCCAGCAGCCGTTTAGGAGCGGGAGACGAGCAGTACTTC.

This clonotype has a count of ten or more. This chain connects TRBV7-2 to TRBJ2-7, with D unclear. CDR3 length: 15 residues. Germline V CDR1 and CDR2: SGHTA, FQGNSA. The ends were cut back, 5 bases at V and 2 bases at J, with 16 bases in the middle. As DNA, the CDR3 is TGTGCCAGCAGCCCAAGGGTAGGGCCAGCCTACGAGCAGTACTTC. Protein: CASSPRVGPAYEQYF.